This T cell receptor (beta chain) was sequenced for a study of T cell repertoires in cytomegalovirus infection. Study background: Evidence of both CMV infection and a matching HLA type came from public TCR beta signatures. Whole-study results and caveats: Based on cumulative public TCR beta family frequency, carriers of CMV plus the relevant HLA were identified. What dominated the ex vivo response were HLA-C-restricted CMV-specific TCR beta clonotypes.

V gave up 0 bases and J gave up 6 bases; unmatched junction bases: 8. CDR3 size: 16 residues. CDR1 and CDR2 (germline): LNHNV, YYDKDF (reference sequence). In its sample, this clonotype was seen a few times. Its antigen is not identified. One entry per CDR3 protein, called by TCRdb with MiXCR from the reads. The data show around 530,000 distinct CDR3 sequences, 26% seen once. The sequence was collected from a human donor in good health (CMV status not recorded). Some clones in this sample may be carry-over from other donors' samples. The chain joins TRBV15 to TRBJ2-1, with 7 bases that match TRBD2. Sequencing was done on a sample of PBMCs. CDR3 protein: CATSRDTAGVGNEQFF. As DNA, the CDR3 is TGTGCCACCAGCAGAGATACGGCGGGAGTAGGCAATGAGCAGTTCTTC.